This T cell receptor (beta chain) came from a study of T cells in Graves' hyperthyroidism and ophthalmopathy. About the research overall: The authors collected peripheral blood at initial diagnosis, before any treatment. General study points: Through a model of 13 V-J features, ophthalmopathy was separated from stable hyperthyroidism.

This clonotype was picked up many times. Its antigen is currently unknown. Amplified TCR beta CDR3 regions came from RNA transcripts. HTBI primers were used for first-round RT-PCR of the TCR CDR3. TCRdb re-derived calls from the multiplex PCR reads in MiXCR, one entry per CDR3 protein. This sample carries 300,000 to 450,000 distinct CDR3 sequences, about 14% of them seen once, and the ten largest clones take around a fifth. Germline CDR1 and CDR2: MNHNY and SVGAGI (reference sequence). V was pared by 2 bases and J by 7 bases, with 5 bases between. The CDR3 is made up of 12 amino acids. Sequencing was carried out using blood. This rearrangement joins TRBV6-6 to TRBJ2-2; D call uncertain. This receptor was taken from a woman aged 25 to 39 with Graves' ophthalmopathy. The CDR3 DNA is TGTGCCAGCAGTTACCCCGGCGGGGAGCTGTTTTTT. Protein sequence: CASSYPGGELFF.